This TCR beta chain was found in a study of cytomegalovirus exposure and HLA in healthy donors. Per germline, CDR1 LNHNV and CDR2 YYDKDF (reference sequence). This CDR3 region has 15 residues. V lost 0 bases and J 3 bases, leaving 12 bases between the germline ends. Use of 60 Vbeta and 13 Jbeta primers characterized the PCR. Using immunoSEQ multiplex PCR, the repertoire was profiled, and TCRdb retains in-frame clones only, with some absent. Seen here are some 180,000 clones, around 80% observed once, and the top ten hold approximately 1.5%. The clonotype originates from a man aged 18-30 years in good health and CMV-seronegative. The material sequenced was PBMCs. The rearrangement uses TRBV15 and TRBJ2-7; possible D gene TRBD2, 7 bases. The CDR3 region has the DNA TGTGCCACCAGCAGAGATAGGGGGAGGGTCTACGAGCAGTACTTC. Translated: CATSRDRGRVYEQYF.